This T cell receptor beta chain was sequenced in a study of identifying expanded T cells in peripheral blood. General observations from the study: Differentially abundant clones: roughly 1.2 between replicates, roughly 16 at two to three weeks, 18 to 20 at four. Clone count variance between roughly 2-week samples rose with total template count.

Libraries were prepared by immunoSEQ multiplex PCR; TCRdb keeps only in-frame clonotypes and omits some of them. The sample consists of about 82,000 clones, 70% to 90% of them appearing once. Trimming pared 0 bases from V and 2 bases from J, leaving 15 bases between. CDR1 is ENHRY and CDR2 is SYGVKD in the germline V gene. This CDR3 has 17 amino acids. No infections or other immune events were documented during collection. With respect to this clone: Its antigen remains unidentified.

The TCR sequence derives from a person aged 18-70 years in good health. The chain has TRBV10-3 and TRBJ2-3; weak D call: TRBD1 (6 bases). Source material: blood. The CDR3 sequence: CAISESQQGTFTDTQYF. The DNA of the CDR3 is TGTGCCATCAGTGAGTCACAACAGGGTACCTTCACAGATACGCAGTATTTT.